One and the same sample provided the 13 T cell receptor beta chains below, sequenced in a study of blood T cells in healthy people across ages. A second PCR, run for about 7 to 12 cycles, used a sample-barcoded 5' primer plus a J-beta primer mix. TCRdb reprocessed the 5' RACE reads with MiXCR, giving one entry per CDR3 protein. The table has 700,000 or so distinct CDR3 sequences, roughly 43% seen once. The sequencing sample was made of blood. All receptors come from a man at least 80 years old in good health.

This clonotype was detected only a few times. As DNA, the CDR3 is TGTGCCAGCAGACGCCGGACAGGGAGAGAGACCCAGTACTTC. Translation gives CASRRRTGRETQYF. This sequence joins TRBV6-2 or TRBV6-3 and TRBJ2-5; 8 nucleotides agree with TRBD1. The CDR3 extends over 14 amino acids. V shed 6 bases and J 4 bases; nucleotides not matched to a gene: 7. Germline V gives CDR1 MNHEY, CDR2 SVGEGT.

The chain carries TRBV6-8 and TRBJ1-1; 8 bases match TRBD1. Trimming removed 5 bases from V and 3 bases from J; junction bases left unmatched: 20. This CDR3 spans 19 amino acids. Germline lookup yields CDR1 MNHGY and CDR2 SAAAGT. The CDR3 is CASSIARNPTGQEYTEAFF. CDR3 in DNA: TGTGCCAGCAGTATCGCAAGAAATCCAACGGGACAGGAATACACTGAAGCTTTCTTT.

The genes are TRBV7-2 and TRBJ2-1; 9 bases match TRBD2. Germline CDR1 is SGHTA and CDR2 is FQGNSA. The CDR3 runs 16 residues. J lost 8 bases, V lost 5 bases, and 13 bases had no gene match. The CDR3 nucleotides read TGTGCCAGCAGCCCAACCGGGGCTAGCGGGAACCATGAGCAGTTCTTC. Translated: CASSPTGASGNHEQFF.

This chain uses TRBV20-1 with TRBJ2-2, with D possibly being TRBD1 or TRBD2 (5 bases each). Germline assignment: CDR1 DFQATT and CDR2 SNEGSKA (reference sequence). The ends were cut back, 6 bases at V and 1 base at J, with 15 bases in the middle. The CDR3 extends over 15 amino acids. CDR3 DNA sequence: TGCAGTGCCCCGAGGGGCCGGGTGAACACCGGGGAGCTGTTTTTT. Translated, it gives CSAPRGRVNTGELFF.

This clonotype was detected ten times or more. The genes are TRBV5-1 and TRBJ2-7, with 7 bases aligning to TRBD2. Trimming took 4 bases from V and 3 from J; bases not matched to a gene: 4. The germline gives CDR1 SGHRS, CDR2 YFSETQ. The CDR3 loop spans 13 amino acids. The CDR3 spells CASSPGGVYEQYF. DNA of the CDR3: TGCGCCAGCAGCCCGGGAGGAGTCTACGAGCAGTACTTC. The full variable domain, its missing parts supplied by reference TRBV5-1 and TRBJ2-7, is KAGVTQTPRYLIKTRGQQVTLSCSPISGHRSVSWYQQTPGQGLQFLFEYFSETQRNKGNFPGRFSGRQFSNSRSEMNVSTLELGDSALYLCASSPGGVYEQYFGPGTRLTVT.

This clonotype appeared a few times. The rearrangement uses TRBV5-5 and TRBJ2-3; TRBD2 agrees at 10 bases. Germline assignment: CDR1 SGHKS and CDR2 YYEKEE (reference sequence). V was pared by 4 bases and J by 1 base, with 12 bases of the junction left unmatched. This CDR3 comprises 18 residues. CDR3 in amino acids: CASSKGAGGPVGTDTQYF. DNA for the CDR3: TGTGCCAGCAGCAAAGGAGCGGGGGGGCCGGTTGGCACAGATACGCAGTATTTT.

The chain uses TRBV7-2 and TRBJ1-1; no reliable D call. Trimming shortened V by 3 bases and J by 1 base, and 12 bases separated the two germline ends. Germline assignment: CDR1 SGHTA and CDR2 FQGNSA. The CDR3 spans 15 residues. The CDR3 DNA reads as TGTGCCAGCAGCTTCGAGGTGTACGGGAACACTGAAGCTTTCTTT. It specifies CASSFEVYGNTEAFF.

The chain employs TRBV11-3 and TRBJ2-5, with D uncertain. In germline, CDR1 is SGHNT, CDR2 YENEEA. Trimming pared 5 bases from V and 1 base from J, leaving 11 bases between. The CDR3 spans 14 residues. The CDR3 nucleotides are TGTGCCAGCAGCATTGGCGGAACCCAAGAGACCCAGTACTTC. The encoded protein is CASSIGGTQETQYF.

The chain joins TRBV20-1 to TRBJ2-7; 14 nucleotides line up with TRBD2. V trimming: 5 bases; J trimming: 4 bases; junction bases outside the gene matches: 4. Germline CDR1 and CDR2: DFQATT and SNEGSKA (reference sequence). This CDR3 region has 14 residues. The CDR3 DNA follows: TGCAGTGCTCGGACTAGCGGGAGGTTATACGAGCAGTACTTC. This codes for CSARTSGRLYEQYF.

The rearrangement joins TRBV23-1 to TRBJ2-1, with 8 bases that match TRBD1. TRBV23-1 is assigned to the ORF class and has an uncertain function. V lost 7 bases to trimming and J lost 6 bases; unmatched junction nucleotides: 5. The CDR3 loop spans 13 amino acids. In DNA, the CDR3 is TGCGCCAGCACACGACAGGGGATCAATGAGCAGTTCTTC. Its protein product is CASTRQGINEQFF.

The rearrangement links TRBV10-1 to TRBJ1-4; 10 bases are a match to TRBD1. Germline CDR1 is WNHNN and CDR2 is SYGVQD (reference sequence). This CDR3 is 13 amino acids long. V was pared by 9 bases and J by 3 bases, with 1 base of the junction left unmatched. The CDR3 sequence is CARGTGANEKLFF. As DNA, the CDR3 is TGCGCCAGAGGGACAGGGGCTAATGAAAAACTGTTTTTT.

This clonotype has a handful of counts. The CDR3 coding sequence is TGCAGTGCTAGAGACAGTAACTATGGCTACACCTTC. Translated, it gives CSARDSNYGYTF. The chain uses TRBV20-1 and TRBJ1-2; unclear D gene. The CDR3 totals 12 residues. The V and J ends lost 0 bases and 1 base respectively, with 3 bases between them. CDR1 and CDR2 from the germline V gene are DFQATT and SNEGSKA (reference sequence).

This clonotype was recorded once. In DNA form, the CDR3 reads TGTGCCAGCAGCAGAGGAGGTGGGGACGAGCAGTACTTC. It translates to CASSRGGGDEQYF. The chain joins TRBV5-4 to TRBJ2-5; possible D gene TRBD2, 5 bases. The DNA matches TRBJ2-7 better at its end, which makes the J call doubtful. Germline CDR1 is SGHNT and CDR2 is YYREEE (reference sequence). This CDR3 is 13 amino acids long.